Below, 6 T cell receptor beta chains from the same sample are listed, as sequenced in a study of blood T cells in healthy people across ages. Primed by a sample-barcoded 5' primer and a J-beta primer mix, a second PCR proceeded for 7 to 11 cycles. One entry per CDR3 protein, called by TCRdb with MiXCR from the 5' RACE reads. The table shows about 1.7 million distinct CDR3 sequences, with about 30% occurring only once. The sample taken for sequencing was blood. Every receptor here comes from a woman between 25 and 40 years old in good health.

This clonotype was detected once. The chain couples TRBV7-8 to TRBJ2-3; D remains unclear. The CDR3 spans 16 residues. V was clipped by 1 base and J by 2 bases, with 13 bases between them. Germline V lookup: CDR1 SGHVS, CDR2 FQNEAQ. The CDR3 DNA is TGTGCCAGCAGCTTAGGGCAGCTGCGCTACACAGATACGCAGTATTTT. Its translation: CASSLGQLRYTDTQYF.

The chain couples TRBV2 to TRBJ1-2; no definite D call. Per germline, CDR1 SNHLY and CDR2 FYNNEI. The CDR3 spans 14 residues. Between the trimmed V and J ends, which lost 2 bases and 8 bases, there was a span of 15 bases. The CDR3 nucleotides read TGTGCCAGCAGTGAAACTTCCGCGGTAATGGGCTACACCTTC. This sequence encodes CASSETSAVMGYTF.

This clonotype was detected ten times or more. The junction does not match germline at one end; this may be a read error. This rearrangement joins TRBV20-1 to TRBJ2-5; 7 nucleotides align to TRBD2. The germline V gene encodes CDR1 DFQATT and CDR2 SNEGSKA (reference sequence). The length of the CDR3 is 15 residues. CDR3 sequence: CSARGGGGLQATQYF. CDR3 coding DNA: TGCAGTGCTAGAGGCGGCGGGGGTCTACAAGCGACCCAGTACTTC.

This clonotype was counted between two and nine times. The gene calls are TRBV27 and TRBJ2-5; 9 bases are a match to TRBD1. Germline V gene sequence: CDR1 MNHEY, CDR2 SMNVEV (reference sequence). V shed 5 bases and J 5 bases; nucleotides not matched to a gene: 12. The CDR3 is made up of 16 amino acids. CDR3 DNA sequence: TGTGCCAGCAGTCGGGACAGGGCTTTTTCCTGGGAGACCCAGTACTTC. It translates to CASSRDRAFSWETQYF.

This clonotype came up many times. The chain is built from TRBV29-1 and TRBJ1-2; D is ambiguous. The V end lost 4 bases, the J end lost 5 bases, and 11 bases lay between the germline ends. The CDR3 is 12 amino acids. CDR1 is SQVTM, CDR2 ANQGSEA, per germline. This CDR3 is CSVASATYGYTF. DNA of the CDR3: TGCAGCGTTGCGTCGGCAACGTATGGCTACACCTTC.

The chain recombines TRBV20-1 with TRBJ2-7, with 8 nucleotides matching TRBD2. The CDR3 runs to 16 residues. Per the germline V gene, CDR1 is DFQATT and CDR2 is SNEGSKA (reference sequence). The J segment lost 4 bases and the V segment lost 0 bases, leaving 11 bases of the junction unmatched. CDR3 sequence: CSARDRRAGVRYEQYF. DNA for the CDR3: TGCAGTGCTAGAGATCGTCGAGCGGGAGTTCGGTACGAGCAGTACTTC.